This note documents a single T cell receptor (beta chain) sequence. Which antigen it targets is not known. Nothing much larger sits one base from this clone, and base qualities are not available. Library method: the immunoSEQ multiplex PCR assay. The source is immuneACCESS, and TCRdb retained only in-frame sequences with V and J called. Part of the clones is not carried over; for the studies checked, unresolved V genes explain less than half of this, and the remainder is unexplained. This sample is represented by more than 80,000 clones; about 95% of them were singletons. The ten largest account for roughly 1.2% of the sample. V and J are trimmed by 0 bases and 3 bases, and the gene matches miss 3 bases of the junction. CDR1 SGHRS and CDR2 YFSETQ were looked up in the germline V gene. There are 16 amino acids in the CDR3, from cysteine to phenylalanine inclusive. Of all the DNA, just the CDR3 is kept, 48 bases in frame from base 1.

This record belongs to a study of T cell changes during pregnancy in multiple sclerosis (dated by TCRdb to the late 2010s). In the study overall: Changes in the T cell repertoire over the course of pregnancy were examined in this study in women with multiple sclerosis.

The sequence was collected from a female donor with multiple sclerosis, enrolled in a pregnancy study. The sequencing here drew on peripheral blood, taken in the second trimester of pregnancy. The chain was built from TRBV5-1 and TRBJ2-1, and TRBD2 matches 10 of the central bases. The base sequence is TGCGCCAGCAGCTTGGTAGCGGGAGGACTCTACAATGAGCAGTTCTTC. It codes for CASSLVAGGLYNEQFF.